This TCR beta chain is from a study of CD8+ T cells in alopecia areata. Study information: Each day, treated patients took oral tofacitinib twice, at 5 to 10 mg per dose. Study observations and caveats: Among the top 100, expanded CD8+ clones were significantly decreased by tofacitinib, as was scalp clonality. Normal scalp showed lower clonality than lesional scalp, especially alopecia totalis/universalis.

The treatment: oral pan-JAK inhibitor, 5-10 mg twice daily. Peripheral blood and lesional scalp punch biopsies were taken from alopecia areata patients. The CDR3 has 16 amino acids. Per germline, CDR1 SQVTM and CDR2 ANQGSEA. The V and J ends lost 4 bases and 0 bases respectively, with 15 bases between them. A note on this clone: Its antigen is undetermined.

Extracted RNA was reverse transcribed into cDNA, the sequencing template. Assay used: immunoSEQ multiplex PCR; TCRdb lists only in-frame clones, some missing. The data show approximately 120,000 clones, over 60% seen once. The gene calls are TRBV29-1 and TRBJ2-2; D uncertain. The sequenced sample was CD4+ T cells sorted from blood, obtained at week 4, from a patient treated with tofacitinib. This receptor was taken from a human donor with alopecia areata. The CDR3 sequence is CSVVLNSFANTGELFF. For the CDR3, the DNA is TGCAGCGTTGTGTTGAACAGCTTCGCGAACACCGGGGAGCTGTTTTTT.